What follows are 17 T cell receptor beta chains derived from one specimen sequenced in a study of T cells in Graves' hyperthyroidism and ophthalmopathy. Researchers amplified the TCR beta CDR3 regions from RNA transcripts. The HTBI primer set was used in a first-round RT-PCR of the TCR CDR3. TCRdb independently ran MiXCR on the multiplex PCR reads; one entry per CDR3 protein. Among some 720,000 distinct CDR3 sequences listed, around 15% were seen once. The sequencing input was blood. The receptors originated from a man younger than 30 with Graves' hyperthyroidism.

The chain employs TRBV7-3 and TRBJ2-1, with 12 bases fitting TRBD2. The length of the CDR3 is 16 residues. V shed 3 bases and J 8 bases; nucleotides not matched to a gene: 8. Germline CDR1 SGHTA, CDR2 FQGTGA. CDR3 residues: CASSLTSGGRRYEQFF. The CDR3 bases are TGTGCCAGCAGCTTGACTAGCGGGGGACGGAGATATGAGCAGTTCTTC.

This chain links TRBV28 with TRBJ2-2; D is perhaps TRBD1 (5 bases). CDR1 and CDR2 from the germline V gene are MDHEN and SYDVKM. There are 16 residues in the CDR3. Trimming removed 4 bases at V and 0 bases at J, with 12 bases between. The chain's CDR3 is CASSSPTVTNTGELFF. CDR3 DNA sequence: TGTGCCAGCAGTTCACCGACAGTCACGAACACCGGGGAGCTGTTTTTT.

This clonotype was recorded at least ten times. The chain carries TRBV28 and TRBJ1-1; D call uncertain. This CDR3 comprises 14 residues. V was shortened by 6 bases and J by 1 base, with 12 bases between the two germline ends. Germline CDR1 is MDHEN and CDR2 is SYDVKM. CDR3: CASRLAERNTEAFF. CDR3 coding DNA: TGTGCCAGCAGGTTAGCGGAACGGAACACTGAAGCTTTCTTT.

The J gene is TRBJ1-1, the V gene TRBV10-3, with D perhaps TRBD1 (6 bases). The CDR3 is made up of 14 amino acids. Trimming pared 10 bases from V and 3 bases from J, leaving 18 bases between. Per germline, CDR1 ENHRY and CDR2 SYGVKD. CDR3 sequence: CATKGGEGYTEAFF. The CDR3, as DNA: TGTGCCACCAAAGGGGGTGAGGGGTACACTGAAGCTTTCTTT.

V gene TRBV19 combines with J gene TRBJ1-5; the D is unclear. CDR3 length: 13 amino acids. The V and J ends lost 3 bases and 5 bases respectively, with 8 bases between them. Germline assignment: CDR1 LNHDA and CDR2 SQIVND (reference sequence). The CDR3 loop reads CASSIQDHQPQHF. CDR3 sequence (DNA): TGTGCCAGTAGTATCCAGGACCATCAGCCCCAGCATTTT.

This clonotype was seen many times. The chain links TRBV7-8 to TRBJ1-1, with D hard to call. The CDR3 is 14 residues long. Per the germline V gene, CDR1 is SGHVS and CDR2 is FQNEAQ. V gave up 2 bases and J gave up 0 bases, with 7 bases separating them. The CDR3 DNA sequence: TGTGCCAGCAGCTTAAACTCCATGAACACTGAAGCTTTCTTT. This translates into CASSLNSMNTEAFF. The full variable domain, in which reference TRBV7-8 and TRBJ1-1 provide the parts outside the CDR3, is GAGVSQSPRYKVAKRGQDVALRCDPISGHVSLFWYQQALGQGPEFLTYFQNEAQLDKSGLPSDRFFAERPEGSVSTLKIQRTQQEDSAVYLCASSLNSMNTEAFFGQGTRLTVV.

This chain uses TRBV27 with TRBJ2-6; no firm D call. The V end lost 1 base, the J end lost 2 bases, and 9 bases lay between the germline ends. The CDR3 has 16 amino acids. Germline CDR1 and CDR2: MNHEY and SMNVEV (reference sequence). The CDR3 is CASSLWIGTGANVLTF. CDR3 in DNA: TGTGCCAGCAGTTTATGGATAGGGACTGGGGCCAACGTCCTGACTTTC.

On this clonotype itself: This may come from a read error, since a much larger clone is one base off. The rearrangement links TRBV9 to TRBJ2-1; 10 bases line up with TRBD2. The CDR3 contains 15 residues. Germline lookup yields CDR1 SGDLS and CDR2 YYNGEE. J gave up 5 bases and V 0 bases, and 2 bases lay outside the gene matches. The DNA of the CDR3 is TGTGCCAGCAGCGTAGCTAGCGGGAGTGACAATGAGCAGTTCTTC. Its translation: CASSVASGSDNEQFF.

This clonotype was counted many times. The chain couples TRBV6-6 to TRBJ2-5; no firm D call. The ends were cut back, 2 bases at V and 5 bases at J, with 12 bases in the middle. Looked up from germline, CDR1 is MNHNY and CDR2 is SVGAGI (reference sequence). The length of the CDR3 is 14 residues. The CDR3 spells CASSYLVGGETQYF. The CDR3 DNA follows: TGTGCCAGCAGTTACCTCGTAGGTGGCGAGACCCAGTACTTC.

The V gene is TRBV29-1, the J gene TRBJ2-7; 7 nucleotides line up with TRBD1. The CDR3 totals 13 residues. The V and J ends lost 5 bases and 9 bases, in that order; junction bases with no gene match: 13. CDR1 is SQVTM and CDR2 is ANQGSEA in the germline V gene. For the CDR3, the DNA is TGCAGCGTTCTCCCCGGGACAGAATTCGGGCAGTACTTC. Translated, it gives CSVLPGTEFGQYF.

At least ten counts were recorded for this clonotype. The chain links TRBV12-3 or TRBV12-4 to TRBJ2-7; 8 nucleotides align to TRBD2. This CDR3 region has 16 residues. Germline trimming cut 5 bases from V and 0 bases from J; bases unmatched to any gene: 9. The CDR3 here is CASSGWVSGSSYEQYF. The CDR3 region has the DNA TGTGCCAGCAGTGGGTGGGTGAGCGGGAGCTCCTACGAGCAGTACTTC.

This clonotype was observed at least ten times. In DNA, the CDR3 is TGCGCCAGCAGCTTGGCCAGAACTAGCGGGAGCCACTTTAGCTCCTACAATGAGCAGTTCTTC. It translates to CASSLARTSGSHFSSYNEQFF. The V gene is TRBV5-1, the J gene TRBJ2-1; 11 nucleotides line up with TRBD2. This CDR3 comprises 21 residues. Germline V lookup: CDR1 SGHRS, CDR2 YFSETQ. V shed 0 bases and J 0 bases; nucleotides not matched to a gene: 14.

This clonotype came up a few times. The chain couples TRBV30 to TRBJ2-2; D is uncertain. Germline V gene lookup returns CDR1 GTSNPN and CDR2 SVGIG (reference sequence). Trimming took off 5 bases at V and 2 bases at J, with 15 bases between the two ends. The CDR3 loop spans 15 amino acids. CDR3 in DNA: TGTGCCTGGGGTCATAAAGGGCTTAACACCGGGGAGCTGTTTTTT. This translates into CAWGHKGLNTGELFF.

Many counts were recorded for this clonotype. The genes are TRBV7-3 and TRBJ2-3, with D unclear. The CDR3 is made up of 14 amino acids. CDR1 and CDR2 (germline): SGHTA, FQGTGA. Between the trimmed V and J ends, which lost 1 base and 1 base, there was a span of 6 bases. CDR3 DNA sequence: TGTGCCAGCAGCTTAAAGCCCGGCACAGATACGCAGTATTTT. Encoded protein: CASSLKPGTDTQYF.

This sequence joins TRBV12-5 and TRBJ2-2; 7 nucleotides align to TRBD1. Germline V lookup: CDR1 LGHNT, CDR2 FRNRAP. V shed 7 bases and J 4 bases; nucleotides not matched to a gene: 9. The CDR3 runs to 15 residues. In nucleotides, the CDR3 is TGTGCTAGTGCCCGACTGACAGGGAGCACCGGGGAGCTGTTTTTT. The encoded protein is CASARLTGSTGELFF.

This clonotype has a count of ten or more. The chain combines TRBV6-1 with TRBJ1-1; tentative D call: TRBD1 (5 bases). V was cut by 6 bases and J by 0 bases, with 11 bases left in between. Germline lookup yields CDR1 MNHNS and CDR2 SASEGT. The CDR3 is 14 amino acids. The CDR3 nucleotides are TGTGCCAGCAGCCCAGGGATTTTGAACACTGAAGCTTTCTTT. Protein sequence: CASSPGILNTEAFF.

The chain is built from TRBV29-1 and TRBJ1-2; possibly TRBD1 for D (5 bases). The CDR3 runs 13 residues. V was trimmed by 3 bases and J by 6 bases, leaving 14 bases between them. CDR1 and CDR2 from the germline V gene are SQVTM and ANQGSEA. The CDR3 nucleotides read TGCAGCGTTGATCGGGACGCCGCCCATGGCTACACCTTC. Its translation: CSVDRDAAHGYTF.